Each of the 6 T cell receptor beta chains below was sequenced from the same sample in a study of immune evolution from preneoplasia to lung adenocarcinoma. Clones were read by immunoSEQ multiplex PCR, and TCRdb kept only the in-frame ones, dropping some. The data contain several thousand clones, 78% of them singletons. Sequenced: FFPE atypical adenomatous hyperplasia tissue from the lung. The subset here: atypical adenomatous hyperplasia (AAH), lung preneoplasia. The receptors here all came from a person aged 65 to 85 with lung adenocarcinoma.

V is TRBV19 and J is TRBJ1-1, with TRBD1 identical over 7 bases. V lost 6 bases to trimming and J lost 1 base; unmatched junction nucleotides: 14. Germline-derived CDR1 and CDR2 are LNHDA and SQIVND (reference sequence). The CDR3 is 17 residues long. The CDR3: CASRRTGQYEKNTEAFF. As DNA, the CDR3 is TGTGCCAGTAGGAGAACGGGACAGTATGAGAAGAACACTGAAGCTTTCTTT.

The V call is TRBV20-1, the J call TRBJ2-7; maybe TRBD2 (6 bases). V dropped 5 bases and J dropped 2 bases, with 7 bases sitting between them. The CDR3 covers 11 residues. Germline CDR1 and CDR2: DFQATT and SNEGSKA (reference sequence). The CDR3: CSAGGTYEQYF. The CDR3 nucleotides are TGCAGTGCTGGGGGGACCTACGAGCAGTACTTC.

V usage is TRBV6-5 and J usage is TRBJ2-7, with 9 positions matching TRBD1. Germline loops: CDR1 MNHEY, CDR2 SVGAGI. The CDR3 is 15 amino acids. J was trimmed by 6 bases and V by 5 bases; bases with no gene match: 11. This CDR3 is CASSLGTGIPSEQYF. CDR3 DNA sequence: TGTGCCAGCAGTCTCGGGACAGGGATCCCCTCCGAGCAGTACTTC.

The CDR3 DNA sequence: TGTGCCAGTGGGGACAGCCGAAAACTGTTTTTT. This translates into CASGDSRKLFF. The chain employs TRBV19 and TRBJ1-4, with 7 nucleotides matching TRBD1. The CDR3 totals 11 residues. The V gene end was trimmed by 8 bases and the J gene end by 10 bases; junction bases not matched to a gene: 4. Germline V gene lookup returns CDR1 LNHDA and CDR2 SQIVND (reference sequence).

Regarding this clone: One end of the junction does not line up with germline, which may come from a read error. The chain carries TRBV4-1 and TRBJ2-1; TRBD1 matches 10 bases. The CDR3 spans 15 residues. The germline CDR1 and CDR2 sequences are MGHRA and YSYEKL. In DNA, the CDR3 is TGCGCCAGCAACCAAGGCCTGACAGGGGGCTATGAGCAGTTCTTC. Translating gives CASNQGLTGGYEQFF.

This clone was counted between two and nine times. This chain links TRBV9 with TRBJ2-3, with D possibly matching TRBD1 (5 bases). Germline assignment: CDR1 SGDLS and CDR2 YYNGEE. Trimming removed 1 base at V and 1 base at J, with 10 bases between. The length of the CDR3 is 15 residues. CDR3: CASSVLGAGTDTQYF. The CDR3, as DNA: TGTGCCAGCAGCGTATTAGGGGCGGGCACAGATACGCAGTATTTT.